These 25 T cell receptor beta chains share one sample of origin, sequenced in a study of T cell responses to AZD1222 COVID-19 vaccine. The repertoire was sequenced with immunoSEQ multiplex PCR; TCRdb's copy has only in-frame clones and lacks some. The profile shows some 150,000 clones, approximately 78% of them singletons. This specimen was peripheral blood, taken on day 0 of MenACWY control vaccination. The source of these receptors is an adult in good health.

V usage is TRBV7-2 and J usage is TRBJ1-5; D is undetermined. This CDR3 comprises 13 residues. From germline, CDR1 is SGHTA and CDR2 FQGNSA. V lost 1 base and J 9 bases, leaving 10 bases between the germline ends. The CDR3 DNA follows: TGTGCCAGCAGCTTAGGAGCTAACTCGCCCCAGCATTTT. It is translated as CASSLGANSPQHF.

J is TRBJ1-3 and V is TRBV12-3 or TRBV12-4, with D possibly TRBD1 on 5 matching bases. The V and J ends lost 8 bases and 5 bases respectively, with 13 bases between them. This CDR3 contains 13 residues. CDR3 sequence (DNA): TGTGCCAGCTCATGGGGGGGGAGAAACACCATATATTTT. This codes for CASSWGGRNTIYF.

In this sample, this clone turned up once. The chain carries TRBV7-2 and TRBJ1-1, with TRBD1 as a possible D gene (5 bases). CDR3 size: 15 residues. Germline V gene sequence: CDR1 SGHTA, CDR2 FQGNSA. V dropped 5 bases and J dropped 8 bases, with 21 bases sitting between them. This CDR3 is CASSSRLGGGPEAFF. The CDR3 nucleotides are TGTGCCAGCAGCAGCAGGCTGGGGGGAGGCCCCGAAGCTTTCTTT.

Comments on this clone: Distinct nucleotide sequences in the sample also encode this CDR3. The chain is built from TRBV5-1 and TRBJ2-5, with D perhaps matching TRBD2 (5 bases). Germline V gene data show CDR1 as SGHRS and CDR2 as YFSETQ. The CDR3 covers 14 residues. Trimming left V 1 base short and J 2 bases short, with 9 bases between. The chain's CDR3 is CASSLTSPQETQYF. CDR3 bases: TGCGCCAGCAGCTTGACTAGTCCTCAAGAGACCCAGTACTTC.

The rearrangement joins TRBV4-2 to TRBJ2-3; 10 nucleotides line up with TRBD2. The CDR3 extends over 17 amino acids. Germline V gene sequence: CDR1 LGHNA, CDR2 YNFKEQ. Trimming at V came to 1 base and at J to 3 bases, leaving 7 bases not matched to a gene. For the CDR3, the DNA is TGTGCCAGCAGCCAAGTAGGGGCTAGCGGGGGTACAGATACGCAGTATTTT. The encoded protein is CASSQVGASGGTDTQYF.

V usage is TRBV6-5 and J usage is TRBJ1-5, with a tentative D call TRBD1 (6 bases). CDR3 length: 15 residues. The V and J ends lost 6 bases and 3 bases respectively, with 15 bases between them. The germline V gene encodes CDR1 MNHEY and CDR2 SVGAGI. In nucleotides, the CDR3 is TGTGCCAGCAGCTCGGACAGAGCCTACAATCAGCCCCAGCATTTT. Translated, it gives CASSSDRAYNQPQHF.

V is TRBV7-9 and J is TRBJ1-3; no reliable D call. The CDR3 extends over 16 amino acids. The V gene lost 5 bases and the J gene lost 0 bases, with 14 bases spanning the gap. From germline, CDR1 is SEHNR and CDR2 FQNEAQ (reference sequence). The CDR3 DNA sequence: TGTGCCAGCAGCACTCGCGACCCGAACTCTGGAAACACCATATATTTT. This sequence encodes CASSTRDPNSGNTIYF.

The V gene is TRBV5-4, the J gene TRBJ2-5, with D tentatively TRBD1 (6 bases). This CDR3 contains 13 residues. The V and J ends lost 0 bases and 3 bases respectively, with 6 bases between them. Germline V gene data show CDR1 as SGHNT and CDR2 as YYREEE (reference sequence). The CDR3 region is CASSLGTEETQYF. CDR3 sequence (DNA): TGTGCCAGCAGCTTGGGGACAGAAGAGACCCAGTACTTC.

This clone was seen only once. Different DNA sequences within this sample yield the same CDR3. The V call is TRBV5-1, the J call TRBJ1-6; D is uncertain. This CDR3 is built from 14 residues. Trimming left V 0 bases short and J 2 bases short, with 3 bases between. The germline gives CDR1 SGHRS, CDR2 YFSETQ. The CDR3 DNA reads TGCGCCAGCAGCTTGGACCCCTATAATTCACCCCTCCACTTT. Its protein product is CASSLDPYNSPLHF. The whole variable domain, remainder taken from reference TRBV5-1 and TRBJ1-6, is KAGVTQTPRYLIKTRGQQVTLSCSPISGHRSVSWYQQTPGQGLQFLFEYFSETQRNKGNFPGRFSGRQFSNSRSEMNVSTLELGDSALYLCASSLDPYNSPLHFGNGTRLTVT.

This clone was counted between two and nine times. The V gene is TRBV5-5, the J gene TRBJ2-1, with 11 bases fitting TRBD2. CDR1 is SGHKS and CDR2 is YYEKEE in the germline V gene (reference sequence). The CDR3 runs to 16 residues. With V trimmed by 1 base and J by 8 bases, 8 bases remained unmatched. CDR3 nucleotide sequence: TGTGCCAGCAGCTTGACCGTAGCGGGGGGGCTGCATGAGCAGTTCTTC. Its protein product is CASSLTVAGGLHEQFF.

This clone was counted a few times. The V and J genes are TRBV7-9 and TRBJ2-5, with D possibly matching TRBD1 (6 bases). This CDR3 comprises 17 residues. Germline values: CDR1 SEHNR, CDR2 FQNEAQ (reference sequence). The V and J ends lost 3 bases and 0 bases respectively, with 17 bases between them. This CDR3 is CASSFFPGTPYQETQYF. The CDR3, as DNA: TGTGCCAGCAGCTTCTTTCCCGGGACACCGTACCAAGAGACCCAGTACTTC.

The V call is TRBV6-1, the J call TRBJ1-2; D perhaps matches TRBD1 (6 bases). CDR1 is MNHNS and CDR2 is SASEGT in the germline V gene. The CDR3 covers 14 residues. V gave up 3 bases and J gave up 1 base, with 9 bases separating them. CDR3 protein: CASSEGGLNYGYTF. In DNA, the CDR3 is TGTGCCAGCAGTGAGGGGGGCCTTAACTATGGCTACACCTTC.

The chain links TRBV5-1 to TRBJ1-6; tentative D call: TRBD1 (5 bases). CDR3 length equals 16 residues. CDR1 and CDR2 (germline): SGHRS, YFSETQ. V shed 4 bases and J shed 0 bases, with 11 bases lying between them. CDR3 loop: CASSPDQGSYNSPLHF. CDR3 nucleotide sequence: TGCGCCAGCAGCCCCGACCAGGGCTCCTATAATTCACCCCTCCACTTT.

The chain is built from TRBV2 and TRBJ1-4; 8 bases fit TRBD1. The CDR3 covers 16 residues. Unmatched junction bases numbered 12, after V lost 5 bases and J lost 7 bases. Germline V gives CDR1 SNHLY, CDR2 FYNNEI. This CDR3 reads CASSPIFDRGSEKLFF. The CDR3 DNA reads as TGTGCCAGCAGTCCGATCTTCGACAGGGGATCTGAAAAACTGTTTTTT.

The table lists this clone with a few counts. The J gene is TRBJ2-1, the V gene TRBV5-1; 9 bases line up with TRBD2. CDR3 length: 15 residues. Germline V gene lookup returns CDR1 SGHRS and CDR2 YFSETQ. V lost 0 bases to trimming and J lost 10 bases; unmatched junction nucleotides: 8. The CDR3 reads CASSLVVSGGKEQFF. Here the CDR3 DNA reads TGCGCCAGCAGCTTGGTTGTTAGCGGGGGAAAAGAGCAGTTCTTC.

CDR3 protein: CATSRDGRENQPQHF. The CDR3 region has the DNA TGTGCCACCAGCAGAGACGGGCGGGAAAATCAGCCCCAGCATTTT. The genes are TRBV15 and TRBJ1-5, with unresolved D. Trimming shortened V by 0 bases and J by 4 bases, and 10 bases separated the two germline ends. The CDR3 runs to 15 residues. CDR1 is LNHNV, CDR2 YYDKDF, per germline (reference sequence).

The CDR3 DNA is TGTGCCAGCAGTCGGACGGTAACCTACGAGCAGTACTTC. Protein product: CASSRTVTYEQYF. The V and J genes are TRBV14 and TRBJ2-7; D remains unclear. The CDR3 sequence is 13 residues long. With 6 bases removed from V and 2 bases from J, the gap between germline ends came to 11 bases. CDR1 SGHDN and CDR2 FVKESK come from the germline V gene. Using reference TRBV14 and TRBJ2-7 for the parts outside the CDR3, the full variable domain is EAGVTQFPSHSVIEKGQTVTLRCDPISGHDNLYWYRRVMGKEIKFLLHFVKESKQDESGMPNNRFLAERTGGTYSTLKVQPAELEDSGVYFCASSRTVTYEQYFGPGTRLTVT.

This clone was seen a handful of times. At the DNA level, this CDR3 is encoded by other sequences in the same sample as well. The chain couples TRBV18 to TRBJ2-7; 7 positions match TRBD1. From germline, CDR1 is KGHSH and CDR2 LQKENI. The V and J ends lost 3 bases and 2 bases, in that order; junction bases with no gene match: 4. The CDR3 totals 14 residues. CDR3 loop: CASSPRQGTYEQYV. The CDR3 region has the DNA TGTGCCAGCTCACCGAGACAGGGTACCTACGAGCAGTACGTC.

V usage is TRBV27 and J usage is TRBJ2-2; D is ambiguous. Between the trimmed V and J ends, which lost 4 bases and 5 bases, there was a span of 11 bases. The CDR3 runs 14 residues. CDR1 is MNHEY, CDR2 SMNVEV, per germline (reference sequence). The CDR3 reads CASSSFLGTGELFF. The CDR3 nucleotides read TGTGCCAGCAGTTCCTTCCTGGGGACCGGGGAGCTGTTTTTT.

CDR3 residues: CASTRDRNSPLHF. CDR3 sequence (DNA): TGTGCCAGCACCCGGGACAGGAATTCACCCCTCCACTTT. The chain links TRBV2 to TRBJ1-6, with 8 bases fitting TRBD1. The CDR3 has 13 residues. CDR1 is SNHLY and CDR2 is FYNNEI in the germline V gene. The junction had 3 bases not matched to a gene; V was cut back by 7 bases and J by 7 bases.

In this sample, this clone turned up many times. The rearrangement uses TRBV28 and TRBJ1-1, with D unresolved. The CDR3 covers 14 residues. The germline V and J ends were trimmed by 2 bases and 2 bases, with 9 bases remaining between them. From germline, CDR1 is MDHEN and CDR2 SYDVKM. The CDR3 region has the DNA TGTGCCAGCAGTTTAATTTCAGTAAACACTGAAGCTTTCTTT. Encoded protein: CASSLISVNTEAFF.

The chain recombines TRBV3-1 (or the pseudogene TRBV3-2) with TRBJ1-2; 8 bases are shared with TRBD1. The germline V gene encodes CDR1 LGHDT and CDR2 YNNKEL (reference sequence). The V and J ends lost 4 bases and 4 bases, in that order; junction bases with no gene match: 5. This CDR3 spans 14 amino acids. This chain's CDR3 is CASSPTGGGYGYTF. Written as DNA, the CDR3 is TGTGCCAGCAGCCCCACAGGGGGAGGCTATGGCTACACCTTC.

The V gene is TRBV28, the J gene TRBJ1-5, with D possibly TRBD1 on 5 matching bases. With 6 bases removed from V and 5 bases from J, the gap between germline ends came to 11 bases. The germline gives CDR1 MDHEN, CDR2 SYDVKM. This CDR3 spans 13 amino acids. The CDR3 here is CASSPGTYQPQHF. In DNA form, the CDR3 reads TGTGCCAGCAGCCCAGGGACCTATCAGCCCCAGCATTTT.

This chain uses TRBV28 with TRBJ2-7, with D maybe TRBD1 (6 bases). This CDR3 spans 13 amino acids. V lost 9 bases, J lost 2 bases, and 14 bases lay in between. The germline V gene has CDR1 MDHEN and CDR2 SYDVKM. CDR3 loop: CASLGTPTYEQYF. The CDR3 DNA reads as TGTGCCAGTTTAGGGACACCTACCTACGAGCAGTACTTC.

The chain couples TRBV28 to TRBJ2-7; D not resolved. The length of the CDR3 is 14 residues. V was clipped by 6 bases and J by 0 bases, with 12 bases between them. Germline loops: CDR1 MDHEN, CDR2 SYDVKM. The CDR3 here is CASSPERSSYEQYV. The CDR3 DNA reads TGTGCCAGCAGCCCCGAAAGGAGCTCCTACGAGCAGTACGTC.